The sequence of this TCR beta chain was determined in a study of CD8+ T cells in alopecia areata. Regarding the study as a whole: Lesional scalp exceeded normal scalp in clonality, especially in alopecia totalis/universalis.

The sample's treatment: oral pan-JAK inhibitor, 5-10 mg twice daily. Lesional scalp punch biopsies and peripheral blood came from alopecia areata patients. cDNA prepared by RNA extraction and subsequent reverse transcription served as the template for sequencing. Repertoires were generated with immunoSEQ multiplex PCR, while TCRdb's copy carries only in-frame clones and drops some. Of over 250,000 clones listed, around 64% were seen once; the top ten hold about 0.89%. In regard to this clone: Its antigen remains unidentified.

V lost 5 bases and J lost 1, with 11 bases in between. CDR3 size: 14 residues. Germline V gene data show CDR1 as MNHEY and CDR2 as SMNVEV (reference sequence). This rearrangement joins TRBV27 to TRBJ1-1; D not certain. The source is a human donor with alopecia areata. The starting material was CD4+ T cells sorted from blood, obtained around week 53, from a patient treated with tofacitinib. CDR3 coding DNA: TGTGCCAGCAGTGCAGGCGGGGAGAACACTGAAGCTTTCTTT. As protein: CASSAGGENTEAFF.